This T cell receptor beta chain derives from a study of blood T cell repertoires in COVID-19. Original analysis: Reference gene primer amplification gave estimated nucleated cell counts. Clones were read by immunoSEQ multiplex PCR, and TCRdb kept only the in-frame ones, dropping some. V, J and clone size are those of that table, while D and trimming were read from the DNA. The sample has 56,000 or so clones, about 91% seen once; the top ten hold roughly 6.5%. The source is a man aged 45-65 years with active COVID-19. The sample taken for sequencing was peripheral blood.

Here the CDR3 reads CASSPGTGDEQYF. CDR3 in DNA: TGTGCCAGCAGCCCTGGGACAGGGGACGAGCAGTACTTC. The chain links TRBV7-2 to TRBJ2-7, with 10 positions matching TRBD1. V was clipped by 5 bases and J by 5 bases; unmatched bases: 3. This CDR3 contains 13 residues. CDR1 is SGHTA and CDR2 is FQGNSA in the germline V gene. Full variable domain (rest looked up from reference TRBV7-2 and TRBJ2-7): GAGVSQSPSNKVTEKGKDVELRCDPISGHTALYWYRQSLGQGLEFLIYFQGNSAPDKSGLPSDRFSAERTGGSVSTLTIQRTQQEDSAVYLCASSPGTGDEQYFGPGTRLTVT.